This T cell receptor beta chain was identified in a study of cytomegalovirus exposure and HLA in healthy donors. Notes on this clone: As yet, its antigen is unknown.

This CDR3 region has 16 residues. Germline V gene data show CDR1 as LNHDA and CDR2 as SQIVND (reference sequence). The germline V and J ends were trimmed by 1 base and 0 bases, with 10 bases remaining between them. Whole-study findings and limits: Analyzed later, most CMV-associated TCR beta chains appeared HLA-restricted. The authors reported that TCR beta sequences could predict HLA-A and HLA-B alleles. These predictions were accurate for most subjects in the first cohort. In an earlier analysis, about 87% or about 30%: the productive usage of most TCR beta V segments.

PCR employed 60 Vbeta and 13 Jbeta primers. TCRdb's copy holds only in-frame clones and misses some; the assay was immunoSEQ multiplex PCR. The data hold around 190,000 clones, with over 75% observed a single time. The TCR comes from a woman between 50 and 59 years old in good health and CMV-seronegative. Sequencing used PBMCs. The chain links TRBV19 to TRBJ1-5; D unclear. CDR3 DNA sequence: TGTGCCAGTAGTATAGTGTGGGCACGTAGCAATCAGCCCCAGCATTTT. Encoded protein: CASSIVWARSNQPQHF.